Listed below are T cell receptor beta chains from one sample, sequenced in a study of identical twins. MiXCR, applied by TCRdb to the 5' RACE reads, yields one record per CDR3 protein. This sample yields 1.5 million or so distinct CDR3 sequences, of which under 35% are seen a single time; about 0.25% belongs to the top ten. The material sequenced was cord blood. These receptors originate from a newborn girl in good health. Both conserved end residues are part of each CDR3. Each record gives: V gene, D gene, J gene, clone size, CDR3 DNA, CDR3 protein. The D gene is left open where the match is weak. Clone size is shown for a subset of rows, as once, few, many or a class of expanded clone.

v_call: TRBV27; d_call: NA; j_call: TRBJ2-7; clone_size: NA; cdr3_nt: TGTGCCAGCAGTTTATCTATCCCCCTCTACGAGCAGTACTTC; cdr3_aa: CASSLSIPLYEQYF
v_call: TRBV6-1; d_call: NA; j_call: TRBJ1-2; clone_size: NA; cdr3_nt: TGTGCCAGCAGTGAAGCTTATCTACAGGGAGGCTACACCTTC; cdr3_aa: CASSEAYLQGGYTF
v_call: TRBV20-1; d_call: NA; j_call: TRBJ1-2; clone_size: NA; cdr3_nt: TGCAGTGCTGGGCGGGCCGGGGATGGCTACACCTTC; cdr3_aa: CSAGRAGDGYTF
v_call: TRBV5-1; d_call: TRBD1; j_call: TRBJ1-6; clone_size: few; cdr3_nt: TGCGCCAGCAGCTTGGAGGGGGCTAGCTCCTATAATTCACCCCTCCACTTT; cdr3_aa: CASSLEGASSYNSPLHF
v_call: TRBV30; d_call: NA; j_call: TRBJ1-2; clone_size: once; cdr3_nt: TGTGCCTGGAGTAACCAAAATAACTATGGCTACACCTTC; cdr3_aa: CAWSNQNNYGYTF
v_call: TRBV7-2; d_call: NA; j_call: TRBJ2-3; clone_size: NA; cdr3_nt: TGTGCCAGCAGCACCGTAAGGGTAGCTGATACGCAGTATTTT; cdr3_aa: CASSTVRVADTQYF
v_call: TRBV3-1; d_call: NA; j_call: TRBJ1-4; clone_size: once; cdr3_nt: TGTGCCAGCAGCTTCAACACAGTGAATGAAAAACTGTTTTTT; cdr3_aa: CASSFNTVNEKLFF
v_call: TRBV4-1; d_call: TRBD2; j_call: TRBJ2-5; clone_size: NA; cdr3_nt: TGCGCCAGCAGCCAAGGTCCGGGACTAGCGGGACAAAGCTCCTACAATGAGCAGTACTTC; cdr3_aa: CASSQGPGLAGQSSYNEQYF
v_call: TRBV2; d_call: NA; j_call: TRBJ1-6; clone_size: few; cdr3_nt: TGTGCCAGCAGTGAACGTTCAAGCTCCTATAATTCACCCCTCCACTTT; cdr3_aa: CASSERSSSYNSPLHF
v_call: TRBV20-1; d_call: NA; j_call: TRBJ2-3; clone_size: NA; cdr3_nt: TGCAGTGCCAGGGGCCTCGTTTTTTCAGATACGCAGTATTTT; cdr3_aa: CSARGLVFSDTQYF
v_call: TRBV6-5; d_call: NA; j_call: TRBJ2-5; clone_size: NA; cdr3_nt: TGTGCCAGCAGTTACTCGGCTAGCGCCCCGATGCAGGAGACCCAGTACTTC; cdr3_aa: CASSYSASAPMQETQYF
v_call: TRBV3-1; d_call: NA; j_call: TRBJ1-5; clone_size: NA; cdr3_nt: TGTGCCAGCAGCCAAGATATTAATCAGCCCCAGCATTTT; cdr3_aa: CASSQDINQPQHF
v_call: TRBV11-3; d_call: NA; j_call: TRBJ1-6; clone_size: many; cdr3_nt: TGTGCCAGCAGTGACTCCTATAATTCACCCCTCCACTTT; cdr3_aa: CASSDSYNSPLHF
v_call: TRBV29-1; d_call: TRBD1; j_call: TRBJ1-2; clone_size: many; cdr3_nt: TGCAGCGTGCTGGACAGGCGGGGGACTAACTATGGCTACACCTTC; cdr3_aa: CSVLDRRGTNYGYTF
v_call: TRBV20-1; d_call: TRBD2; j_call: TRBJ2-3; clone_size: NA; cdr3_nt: TGCAGTGCTAGAAAGTCTCGGGAGGCCCCAAGATATACGCAGTATTTT; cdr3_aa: CSARKSREAPRYTQYF
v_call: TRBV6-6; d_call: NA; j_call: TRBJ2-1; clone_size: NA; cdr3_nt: TGTGCCAGCAGTCCCGGGACAAGGGGCAAGAATGAGCAGTTCTTC; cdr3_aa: CASSPGTRGKNEQFF
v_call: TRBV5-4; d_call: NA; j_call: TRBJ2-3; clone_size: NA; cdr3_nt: TGTGCCAGCAGCTTGTCCCAGAGGACTCCAAGCACAGATACGCAGTATTTT; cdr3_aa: CASSLSQRTPSTDTQYF
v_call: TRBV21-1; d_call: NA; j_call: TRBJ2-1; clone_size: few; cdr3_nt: TGTGCCAGCAGCAAAGATTTTGGGCGGGGGGGCAGTAATGAGCAGTTCTTC; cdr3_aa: CASSKDFGRGGSNEQFF
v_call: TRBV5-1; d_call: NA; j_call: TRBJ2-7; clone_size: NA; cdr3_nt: TGCGCCAGCAGGAATGAGGGGGCCTACGAGCAGTACTTC; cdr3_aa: CASRNEGAYEQYF
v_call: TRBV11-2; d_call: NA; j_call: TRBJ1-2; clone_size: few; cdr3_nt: TGTGCCAGCAGCTTAGGTAGCGAGGGAGGCTATGGCTACACCTTC; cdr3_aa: CASSLGSEGGYGYTF
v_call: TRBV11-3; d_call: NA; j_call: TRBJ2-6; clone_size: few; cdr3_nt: TGTGCCAGCAGCCCCGGGGTCTCTGGGGCCAACGTCCTGACTTTC; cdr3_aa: CASSPGVSGANVLTF
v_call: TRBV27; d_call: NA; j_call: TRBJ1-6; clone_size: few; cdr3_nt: TGTGCCAGCAGTTTAAGCTCGGGGAATGGTAATTCACCCCTCCACTTT; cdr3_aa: CASSLSSGNGNSPLHF
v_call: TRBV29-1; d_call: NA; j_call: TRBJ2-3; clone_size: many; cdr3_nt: TGCAGCGCCAACCAGGGGACAGATACGCAGTATTTT; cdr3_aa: CSANQGTDTQYF
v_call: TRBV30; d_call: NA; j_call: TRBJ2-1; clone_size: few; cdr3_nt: TGTGCCTGGAGTGTAGGCGGACTAGAGCAGTTCTTC; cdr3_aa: CAWSVGGLEQFF
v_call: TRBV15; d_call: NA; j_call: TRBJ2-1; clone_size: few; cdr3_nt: TGTGCCACCAGCACCCTCAGGAGGGGATGGGATAATGAGCAGTTCTTC; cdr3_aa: CATSTLRRGWDNEQFF
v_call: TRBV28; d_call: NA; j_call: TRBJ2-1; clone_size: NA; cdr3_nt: TGTGCCAGCAGTTCGTTGGGCATAAGGGGCCGGTACAATGAGCAGTTCTTC; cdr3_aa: CASSSLGIRGRYNEQFF
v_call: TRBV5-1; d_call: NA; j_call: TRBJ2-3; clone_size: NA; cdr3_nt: TGCGCCAGCAGCCCGGGTACTAGGTCGGGCCCCACAGATACGCAGTATTTT; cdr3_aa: CASSPGTRSGPTDTQYF
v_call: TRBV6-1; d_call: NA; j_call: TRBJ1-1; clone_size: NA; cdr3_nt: TGTGCCAGCTCACGGAAGGGGGTTACTGAAGCTTTCTTT; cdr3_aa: CASSRKGVTEAFF
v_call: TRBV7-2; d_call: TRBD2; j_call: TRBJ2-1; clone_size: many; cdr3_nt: TGTGCCAGCAGCACCGGACTAGTCTACAATGAGCAGTTCTTC; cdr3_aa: CASSTGLVYNEQFF
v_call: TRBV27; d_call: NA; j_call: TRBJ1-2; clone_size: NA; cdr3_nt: TGTGCCAGCAGTTTATTGGGGACGCGGGATGGCTACACCTTC; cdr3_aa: CASSLLGTRDGYTF
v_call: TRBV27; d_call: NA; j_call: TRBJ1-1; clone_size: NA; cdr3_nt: TGTGCCAGCCGGTTGGGGTGGATGAACACTGAAGCTTTCTTT; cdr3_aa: CASRLGWMNTEAFF
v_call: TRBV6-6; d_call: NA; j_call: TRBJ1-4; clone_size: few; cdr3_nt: TGTGCCAGCAGAACGGGACGGGGGGCCAAGTGGGAAAAACTGTTTTTT; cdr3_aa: CASRTGRGAKWEKLFF
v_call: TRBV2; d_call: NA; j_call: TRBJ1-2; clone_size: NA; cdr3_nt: TGTGCCAGCAGCGTTAGGGACATCGACTATGGCTACACCTTC; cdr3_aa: CASSVRDIDYGYTF
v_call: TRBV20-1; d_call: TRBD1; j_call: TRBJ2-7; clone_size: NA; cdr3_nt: TGCAATGCTAGACAGACAGGGTCCTACGAGCAGTACTTC; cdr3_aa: CNARQTGSYEQYF
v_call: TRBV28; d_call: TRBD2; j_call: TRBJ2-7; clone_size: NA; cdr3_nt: TGTGCCAGCAGTTTCCACGGTACCCTGGGATCTAGCGGGAGCTCCTACGAGCAGTACTTC; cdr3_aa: CASSFHGTLGSSGSSYEQYF
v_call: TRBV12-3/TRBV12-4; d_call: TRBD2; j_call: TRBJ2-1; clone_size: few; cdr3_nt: TGTGCCAGCTGTACGGTGGGAGGGTACAATGAGCAGTTCTTC; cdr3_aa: CASCTVGGYNEQFF
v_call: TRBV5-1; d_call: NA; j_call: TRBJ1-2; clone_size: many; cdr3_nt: TGCGCCAGCAGCTTGTCATTTGGGGACTATGGCTACACCTTC; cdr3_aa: CASSLSFGDYGYTF
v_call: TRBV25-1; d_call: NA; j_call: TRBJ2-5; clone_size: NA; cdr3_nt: TGTGCCAGCAGTGAATTAATGGGCCAGTACTTC; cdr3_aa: CASSELMGQYF
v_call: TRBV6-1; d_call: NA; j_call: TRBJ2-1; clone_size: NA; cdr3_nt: TGTGCCAGCAGTGAACAGGGAAAGCGCTCCTACAATGAGCAGTTCTTC; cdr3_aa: CASSEQGKRSYNEQFF
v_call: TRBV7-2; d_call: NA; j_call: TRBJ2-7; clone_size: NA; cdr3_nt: TGTGCCAGCAGCCGAGACCCGCCAGCTATCAACTACGAGCAGTACTTC; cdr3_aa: CASSRDPPAINYEQYF
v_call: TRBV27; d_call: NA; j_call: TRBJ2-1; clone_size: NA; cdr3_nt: TGTGCCAGCAGTTTAAATGCCAGGGGTAATGAGCAGTTCTTC; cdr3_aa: CASSLNARGNEQFF
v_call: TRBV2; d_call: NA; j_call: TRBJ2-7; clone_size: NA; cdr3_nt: TGTGCCAGCAGTCGTATGAGGACTTCCTCCTACGAGCAGTACTTC; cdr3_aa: CASSRMRTSSYEQYF
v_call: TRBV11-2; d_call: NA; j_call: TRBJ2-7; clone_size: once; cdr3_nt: TGTGCCAGCAGCTTAGTCGGTGGCGGGGTGGAGCAGTACTTC; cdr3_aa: CASSLVGGGVEQYF
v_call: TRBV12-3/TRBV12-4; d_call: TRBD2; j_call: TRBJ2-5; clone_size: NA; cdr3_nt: TGTGCCAGCAGTTTCCCACTAGCGGGGGGGTTCCGGACTGAGCAGTACTTC; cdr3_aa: CASSFPLAGGFRTEQYF
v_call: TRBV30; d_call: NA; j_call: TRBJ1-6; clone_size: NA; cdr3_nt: TGTGCCTGGAGTGCCGGGCAGGCTTTTTCACCCCTCCACTTT; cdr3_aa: CAWSAGQAFSPLHF
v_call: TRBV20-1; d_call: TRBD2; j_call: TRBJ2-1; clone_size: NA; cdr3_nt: TGCAGTGCTAGAGAGGGCGGGGGGGATTACAATGAGCAGTTCTTC; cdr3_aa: CSAREGGGDYNEQFF
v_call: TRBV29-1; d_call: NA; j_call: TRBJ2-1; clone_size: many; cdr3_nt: TGCAGCGTCGAGGCGTACGAGCAGTTCTTC; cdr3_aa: CSVEAYEQFF
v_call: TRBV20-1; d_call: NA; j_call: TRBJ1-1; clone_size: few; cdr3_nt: TGCAGCAAGCAGCCCGGGGGTGGGACCGCTGAAGCTTTCTTT; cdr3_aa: CSKQPGGGTAEAFF
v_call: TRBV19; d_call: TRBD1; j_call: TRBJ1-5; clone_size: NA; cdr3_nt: TGTGCCAGTAGTATGACAGGGAGTAGGGATCAGCCCCAGCATTTT; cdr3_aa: CASSMTGSRDQPQHF
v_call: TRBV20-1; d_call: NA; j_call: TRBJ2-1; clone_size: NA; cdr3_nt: TGCAGTGCTAGAGCCCCCCAGGGTACCTACAATGAGCAGTTCTTC; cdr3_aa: CSARAPQGTYNEQFF